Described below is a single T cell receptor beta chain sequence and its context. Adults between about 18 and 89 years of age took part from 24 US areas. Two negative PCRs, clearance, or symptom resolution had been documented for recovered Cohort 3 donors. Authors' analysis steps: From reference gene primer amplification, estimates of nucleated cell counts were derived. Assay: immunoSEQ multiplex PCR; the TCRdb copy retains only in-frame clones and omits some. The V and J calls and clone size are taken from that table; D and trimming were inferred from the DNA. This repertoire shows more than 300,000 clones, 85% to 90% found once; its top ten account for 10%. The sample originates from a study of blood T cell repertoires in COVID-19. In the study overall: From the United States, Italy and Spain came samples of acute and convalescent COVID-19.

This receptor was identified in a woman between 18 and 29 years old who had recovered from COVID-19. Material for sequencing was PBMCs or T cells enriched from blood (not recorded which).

CDR3 sequence: CASSPQGGQPQHF. CDR3 DNA sequence: TGTGCCAGTAGCCCTCAGGGGGGTCAGCCCCAGCATTTT. V and J are TRBV19 and TRBJ1-5; 7 bases are shared with TRBD1. This CDR3 spans 13 amino acids. V lost 6 bases and J lost 6; bases outside the gene matches: 5. Germline assignment: CDR1 LNHDA and CDR2 SQIVND (reference sequence).